This T cell receptor (beta chain) was captured by sequencing in a study of shared clonotypes between healthy human individuals. Whole-study results and caveats: Compared with memory subsets, naive subsets generally had larger estimated richness. All-four-donor shared clonotypes had higher generation probabilities than non-shared clonotypes did.

Recent vaccinations or acute infections were absent in the healthy HIV-negative adult donors. Generated by immunoSEQ multiplex PCR, the TCRdb table keeps only in-frame clones and is missing some. The repertoire holds some 1,100,000 clones, roughly 74% seen once, with roughly 0.56% in the top ten. About this clone: The antigen is unknown.

This CDR3 has 16 amino acids. Germline V gene sequence: CDR1 SGHNT, CDR2 YYREEE (reference sequence). Germline trimming cut 0 bases from V and 9 bases from J; bases unmatched to any gene: 8. The genes are TRBV5-4 and TRBJ2-1; 11 nucleotides align to TRBD2. Material: memory CD4+ T cells from PBMCs. Subset here: CD45RA-negative fraction. The clonotype was recovered from a man aged 18 to 29 in good health. Some clones in this sample may be carry-over from other donors' samples. The CDR3 is CASSLVTSGSLGEQFF. The CDR3, as DNA: TGTGCCAGCAGCTTGGTAACTAGCGGGAGTCTCGGTGAGCAGTTCTTC.